The rows below give T cell receptor beta chains drawn from one sample of a study of Ad26.COV2.S vaccination and SARS-CoV-2 variants. The protocol was immunoSEQ multiplex PCR, while the TCRdb copy is restricted to in-frame clones and leaves out a portion. The sample contains some 250,000 clones, 88% of which appear only once. The specimen was peripheral blood, collected in a trial of Ad26.COV2.S vaccine versus placebo. These receptor sequences come from a person aged 18-65 years who received the Ad26.COV2.S COVID-19 vaccine or a placebo. The CDR3 runs from the conserved cysteine through the conserved F or W. Each record gives: CDR3 protein, CDR3 DNA, D gene, V gene, J gene, clone size. A D gene is named only where the DNA matches it firmly. Expanded clones get a size class; other rows say once, few or many, or leave the size out.

cdr3_aa: CASSFRDRTYEQYF
cdr3_nt: TGTGCCAGCAGCTTCCGGGACAGGACCTACGAGCAGTACTTC
d_call: TRBD1
v_call: TRBV5-6
j_call: TRBJ2-7
clone_size: -

cdr3_aa: CASSQVENTQYF
cdr3_nt: TGTGCCAGCAGCCAAGTCGAGAATACGCAGTATTTT
d_call: -
v_call: TRBV3-1/TRBV3-2
j_call: TRBJ2-3
clone_size: once

cdr3_aa: CASSIGLASQETQYF
cdr3_nt: TGTGCCAGTAGTATAGGACTAGCTTCTCAAGAGACCCAGTACTTC
d_call: TRBD2
v_call: TRBV19
j_call: TRBJ2-5
clone_size: -

cdr3_aa: CATSGTTSRVGYEQYF
cdr3_nt: TGTGCCACCAGCGGAACGACAAGTAGGGTAGGATACGAGCAGTACTTC
d_call: -
v_call: TRBV15
j_call: TRBJ2-7
clone_size: -

cdr3_aa: CASSQAEGGTDTQYF
cdr3_nt: TGCGCCAGCAGCCAAGCGGAAGGGGGCACAGATACGCAGTATTTT
d_call: -
v_call: TRBV4-3
j_call: TRBJ2-3
clone_size: -

cdr3_aa: CASSPPGRVGAEAFF
cdr3_nt: TGTGCCAGCTCACCACCCGGCAGGGTAGGGGCTGAAGCTTTCTTT
d_call: -
v_call: TRBV18
j_call: TRBJ1-1
clone_size: -

cdr3_aa: CAGGLYTGELFF
cdr3_nt: TGTGCGGGGGGGCTCTACACCGGGGAGCTGTTTTTT
d_call: -
v_call: TRBV30
j_call: TRBJ2-2
clone_size: -

cdr3_aa: CASSFHRGHNNQPQHF
cdr3_nt: TGTGCCAGCAGTTTCCACAGGGGGCACAACAATCAGCCCCAGCATTTT
d_call: TRBD1
v_call: TRBV28
j_call: TRBJ1-5
clone_size: once

cdr3_aa: CASSPTGNTEAFF
cdr3_nt: TGTGCCAGCAGCCCGACAGGGAACACTGAAGCTTTCTTT
d_call: -
v_call: TRBV7-9
j_call: TRBJ1-1
clone_size: few

cdr3_aa: CASSKAGTRRNTEAFF
cdr3_nt: TGTGCCAGCAGCAAGGCCGGGACTCGCCGCAACACTGAAGCTTTCTTT
d_call: -
v_call: TRBV6-2/TRBV6-3
j_call: TRBJ1-1
clone_size: once

cdr3_aa: CSVLEGQKVLDTQYF
cdr3_nt: TGCAGCGTTCTAGAGGGACAAAAGGTTTTAGATACGCAGTATTTT
d_call: -
v_call: TRBV29-1
j_call: TRBJ2-3
clone_size: -

cdr3_aa: CASSLQNIAGGPAGELFF
cdr3_nt: TGCGCCAGCAGTCTACAAAATATAGCGGGAGGGCCTGCCGGGGAGCTGTTTTTT
d_call: TRBD2
v_call: TRBV5-1
j_call: TRBJ2-2
clone_size: -

cdr3_aa: CASSYSGGYNEQFF
cdr3_nt: TGTGCCAGCAGTTACTCTGGGGGCTACAATGAGCAGTTCTTC
d_call: -
v_call: TRBV6-2/TRBV6-3
j_call: TRBJ2-1
clone_size: -

cdr3_aa: CASSQSGGAYNSPLHF
cdr3_nt: TGTGCCAGCAGCCAATCGGGGGGGGCCTATAATTCACCCCTCCACTTT
d_call: -
v_call: TRBV16
j_call: TRBJ1-6
clone_size: -

cdr3_aa: CASSLPGEEGSTF
cdr3_nt: TGTGCCAGCAGTCTCCCCGGGGAGGAAGGGAGCACCTTC
d_call: -
v_call: TRBV28
j_call: TRBJ1-2
clone_size: -

cdr3_aa: CASILMGTGHSGRAPYEQYF
cdr3_nt: TGTGCCAGCATCCTAATGGGGACAGGACATAGCGGGAGGGCCCCCTACGAGCAGTACTTC
d_call: TRBD2
v_call: TRBV9
j_call: TRBJ2-7
clone_size: -

cdr3_aa: CASSFVTGGKETQYF
cdr3_nt: TGTGCCAGCAGTTTTGTGACAGGGGGGAAAGAGACCCAGTACTTC
d_call: TRBD1
v_call: TRBV6-2/TRBV6-3
j_call: TRBJ2-5
clone_size: -

cdr3_aa: CASSPKGDFYNEQFF
cdr3_nt: TGTGCCAGCAGCCCGAAGGGGGACTTCTACAATGAGCAGTTCTTC
d_call: -
v_call: TRBV7-2
j_call: TRBJ2-1
clone_size: -

cdr3_aa: CASSDSMGTTIYF
cdr3_nt: TGTGCCAGCAGTGATTCCATGGGAACCACCATATATTTT
d_call: -
v_call: TRBV6-2/TRBV6-3
j_call: TRBJ1-3
clone_size: -

cdr3_aa: CASSDSGRTYEQYF
cdr3_nt: TGTGCCAGCAGTGATTCCGGGCGCACCTACGAGCAGTACTTC
d_call: -
v_call: TRBV6-1
j_call: TRBJ2-7
clone_size: -

cdr3_aa: CASSRDRGDFSGNTIYF
cdr3_nt: TGTGCCAGCAGTAGGGACAGGGGGGACTTCTCTGGAAACACCATATATTTT
d_call: TRBD1
v_call: TRBV2
j_call: TRBJ1-3
clone_size: -

cdr3_aa: CASSLAGTAYEQYF
cdr3_nt: TGCGCCAGCAGCTTGGCCGGGACTGCCTACGAGCAGTACTTC
d_call: -
v_call: TRBV5-1
j_call: TRBJ2-7
clone_size: -

cdr3_aa: CASSLGSPSYNSPLHF
cdr3_nt: TGTGCCAGCAGCTTAGGGTCTCCCTCCTATAATTCACCCCTCCACTTT
d_call: -
v_call: TRBV11-2
j_call: TRBJ1-6
clone_size: -

cdr3_aa: CASSQDVRVSYNSPLHF
cdr3_nt: TGTGCCAGCAGCCAAGATGTCCGGGTCTCCTATAATTCACCCCTCCACTTT
d_call: -
v_call: TRBV3-1/TRBV3-2
j_call: TRBJ1-6
clone_size: -

cdr3_aa: CASSVELGGGTGNNNEQFF
cdr3_nt: TGTGCCAGCAGCGTAGAACTAGGTGGGGGGACAGGGAACAACAATGAGCAGTTCTTC
d_call: TRBD1
v_call: TRBV9
j_call: TRBJ2-1
clone_size: once

cdr3_aa: CASSLHAGLNTEAFF
cdr3_nt: TGTGCCAGCAGTTTACATGCAGGGTTGAACACTGAAGCTTTCTTT
d_call: -
v_call: TRBV28
j_call: TRBJ1-1
clone_size: -

cdr3_aa: CATQGQGAYGYTF
cdr3_nt: TGTGCCACCCAAGGACAGGGCGCCTATGGCTACACCTTC
d_call: TRBD1
v_call: TRBV10-3
j_call: TRBJ1-2
clone_size: -

cdr3_aa: CATSDSPTGGGGYTF
cdr3_nt: TGTGCCACCAGTGATAGCCCCACAGGGGGCGGGGGCTACACCTTC
d_call: TRBD1
v_call: TRBV24-1
j_call: TRBJ1-2
clone_size: -

cdr3_aa: CASSLDINTGELFF
cdr3_nt: TGTGCCAGCAGCTTAGACATCAACACCGGGGAGCTGTTTTTT
d_call: -
v_call: TRBV7-9
j_call: TRBJ2-2
clone_size: -

cdr3_aa: CASTISRGDTGELFF
cdr3_nt: TGTGCCAGTACCATCTCGCGGGGAGACACCGGGGAGCTGTTTTTT
d_call: -
v_call: TRBV19
j_call: TRBJ2-2
clone_size: -

cdr3_aa: CASSLVGGSTYNEQFF
cdr3_nt: TGTGCCAGCAGTTTAGTGGGCGGGAGCACCTACAATGAGCAGTTCTTC
d_call: TRBD2
v_call: TRBV28
j_call: TRBJ2-1
clone_size: -

cdr3_aa: CASSLAQNSNQPQHF
cdr3_nt: TGTGCCAGCAGCTTAGCCCAGAATAGCAATCAGCCCCAGCATTTT
d_call: -
v_call: TRBV7-2
j_call: TRBJ1-5
clone_size: -

cdr3_aa: CASSARGTEAFF
cdr3_nt: TGTGCCAGCAGCGCGCGTGGGACTGAAGCTTTCTTT
d_call: -
v_call: TRBV5-4
j_call: TRBJ1-1
clone_size: -

cdr3_aa: CASSYPEGGTDTQYF
cdr3_nt: TGTGCCAGCAGTTACCCCGAGGGGGGAACAGATACGCAGTATTTT
d_call: -
v_call: TRBV6-5
j_call: TRBJ2-3
clone_size: -

cdr3_aa: CASSLPTPSTDTQYF
cdr3_nt: TGTGCCAGCAGCTTACCGACTCCCAGCACAGATACGCAGTATTTT
d_call: -
v_call: TRBV7-9
j_call: TRBJ2-3
clone_size: -

cdr3_aa: CASTPQASLNYGYTF
cdr3_nt: TGTGCCAGTACCCCACAGGCTTCCCTTAACTATGGCTACACCTTC
d_call: -
v_call: TRBV19
j_call: TRBJ1-2
clone_size: -

cdr3_aa: CASSGSYQETQYF
cdr3_nt: TGTGCCAGCAGTGGGAGTTACCAAGAGACCCAGTACTTC
d_call: -
v_call: TRBV6-2/TRBV6-3
j_call: TRBJ2-5
clone_size: once

cdr3_aa: CASSLEVSSYNEQFF
cdr3_nt: TGTGCCAGCAGCTTAGAGGTGAGCTCCTACAATGAGCAGTTCTTC
d_call: -
v_call: TRBV7-2
j_call: TRBJ2-1
clone_size: -

cdr3_aa: CASSPLDRAGDIQYF
cdr3_nt: TGTGCCAGCAGCCCGCTGGACAGGGCGGGAGACATTCAGTACTTC
d_call: -
v_call: TRBV5-5
j_call: TRBJ2-4
clone_size: -

cdr3_aa: CASSYYYGYTF
cdr3_nt: TGTGCCAGCAGTTACTACTATGGCTACACCTTC
d_call: -
v_call: TRBV6-2/TRBV6-3
j_call: TRBJ1-2
clone_size: -

cdr3_aa: CASSMAAFTDTQYF
cdr3_nt: TGTGCCAGTAGTATGGCCGCATTCACAGATACGCAGTATTTT
d_call: -
v_call: TRBV19
j_call: TRBJ2-3
clone_size: -

cdr3_aa: CASSSLDGNTGELFF
cdr3_nt: TGTGCCAGCAGCTCCCTGGACGGGAACACCGGGGAGCTGTTTTTT
d_call: -
v_call: TRBV6-5
j_call: TRBJ2-2
clone_size: -

cdr3_aa: CSASEPRGLTYEQYF
cdr3_nt: TGCAGTGCTAGTGAGCCTCGGGGCCTGACCTACGAGCAGTACTTC
d_call: -
v_call: TRBV20-1
j_call: TRBJ2-7
clone_size: once

cdr3_aa: CASSQDRTAYNEQFF
cdr3_nt: TGCGCCAGCAGCCAAGATCGAACAGCCTACAATGAGCAGTTCTTC
d_call: -
v_call: TRBV4-3
j_call: TRBJ2-1
clone_size: -

cdr3_aa: CASSPPGLIIYNEQFF
cdr3_nt: TGTGCCAGCAGCCCTCCGGGGTTGATTATCTACAATGAGCAGTTCTTC
d_call: -
v_call: TRBV28
j_call: TRBJ2-1
clone_size: -

cdr3_aa: CASRDRQESGYTF
cdr3_nt: TGTGCCAGCAGGGACCGGCAGGAAAGTGGCTACACCTTC
d_call: -
v_call: TRBV2
j_call: TRBJ1-2
clone_size: -

cdr3_aa: CASSKGTGKNTEAFF
cdr3_nt: TGTGCCAGTAGTAAGGGGACGGGGAAGAACACTGAAGCTTTCTTT
d_call: -
v_call: TRBV19
j_call: TRBJ1-1
clone_size: -

cdr3_aa: CASSPWDRTSYEQYF
cdr3_nt: TGTGCCAGCAGCCCCTGGGACAGGACCTCCTACGAGCAGTACTTC
d_call: TRBD1
v_call: TRBV13
j_call: TRBJ2-7
clone_size: -

cdr3_aa: CASSGSYEQYF
cdr3_nt: TGTGCCAGCAGTGGAAGCTACGAGCAGTACTTC
d_call: -
v_call: TRBV2
j_call: TRBJ2-7
clone_size: -

cdr3_aa: CSVLAFNEQFF
cdr3_nt: TGCAGCGTTCTAGCTTTCAATGAGCAGTTCTTC
d_call: -
v_call: TRBV29-1
j_call: TRBJ2-1
clone_size: -

cdr3_aa: CASSLADSSTDTQYF
cdr3_nt: TGCGCCAGCAGCTTGGCTGACTCTTCCACAGATACGCAGTATTTT
d_call: -
v_call: TRBV5-1
j_call: TRBJ2-3
clone_size: -

cdr3_aa: CASSPKGGGGTEAFF
cdr3_nt: TGTGCCAGCAGCCCTAAGGGGGGGGGAGGAACTGAAGCTTTCTTT
d_call: -
v_call: TRBV9
j_call: TRBJ1-1
clone_size: -